Shown below are 2 T cell receptor beta chains from a single sample sequenced in a study of T cells in Graves' hyperthyroidism and ophthalmopathy. TCR beta CDR3 region amplification was performed from RNA transcripts. TCR CDR3 underwent first-round RT-PCR with the HTBI primer set. One entry per CDR3 protein, called by TCRdb with MiXCR from the multiplex PCR reads. The sample has 250,000 to 300,000 distinct CDR3 sequences, 12% to 15% seen once. The sample taken for sequencing was blood. These receptors all stem from a woman between 40 and 50 years old with Graves' hyperthyroidism.

This clonotype was counted ten times or more. V usage is TRBV7-9 and J usage is TRBJ1-1; the D is unclear. Looked up from germline, CDR1 is SEHNR and CDR2 is FQNEAQ (reference sequence). CDR3 length: 14 amino acids. The V gene lost 3 bases and the J gene lost 6 bases, with 14 bases spanning the gap. The CDR3 DNA follows: TGTGCCAGCAGCTTGACACCAGGTACCCCTGAAGCTTTCTTT. This translates into CASSLTPGTPEAFF.

The chain has TRBV5-5 and TRBJ1-4, with D unresolved. This CDR3 comprises 14 residues. Per the germline V gene, CDR1 is SGHKS and CDR2 is YYEKEE (reference sequence). Deletions cut 4 bases from V and 7 bases from J, with 14 bases between. DNA of the CDR3: TGTGCCAGCAGCCGTGTCTCACCGGGTGAAAAACTGTTTTTT. It is translated as CASSRVSPGEKLFF.